The 26 T cell receptor beta chains below all came from one sample that was sequenced in a study of blood T cell repertoires in COVID-19. Measured with immunoSEQ multiplex PCR; TCRdb has only the in-frame clones, and not every one. The table records about 360,000 clones, approximately 86% of them present only once. The sequencing input was peripheral blood. The receptors were sampled from a woman in her sixties with COVID-19, enrolled during active disease.

V usage is TRBV29-1 and J usage is TRBJ1-2; TRBD1 might be the D (6 bases). Germline-derived CDR1 and CDR2 are SQVTM and ANQGSEA. This CDR3 comprises 12 residues. The V end lost 7 bases, the J end lost 7 bases, and 16 bases lay between the germline ends. The CDR3 loop is CSATRGGSGYTF. The CDR3 DNA reads as TGCAGCGCCACAAGGGGGGGGAGTGGCTACACCTTC.

In the case of this clone: The sample holds other DNA sequences that translate to the same CDR3. This sequence joins TRBV2 and TRBJ1-2; no clear D. Germline assignment: CDR1 SNHLY and CDR2 FYNNEI. This CDR3 region has 12 residues. Trimming removed 2 bases at V and 4 bases at J, with 5 bases between. CDR3 sequence reads: CASSERGYGYTF. DNA for the CDR3: TGTGCCAGCAGTGAACGCGGCTATGGCTACACCTTC. Full variable domain (rest looked up from reference TRBV2 and TRBJ1-2): EPEVTQTPSHQVTQMGQEVILRCVPISNHLYFYWYRQILGQKVEFLVSFYNNEISEKSEIFDDQFSVERPDGSNFTLKIRSTKLEDSAMYFCASSERGYGYTFGSGTRLTVV.

The J gene is TRBJ1-3, the V gene TRBV29-1; D is unclear. Between the trimmed V and J ends, which lost 7 bases and 0 bases, there was a span of 10 bases. Germline V gene data show CDR1 as SQVTM and CDR2 as ANQGSEA. CDR3 length equals 13 residues. The CDR3 reads CSARQASGNTIYF. The DNA of the CDR3 is TGCAGCGCCCGACAAGCCTCTGGAAACACCATATATTTT. Complete variable domain (other parts from reference TRBV29-1 and TRBJ1-3): SAVISQKPSRDICQRGTSLTIQCQVDSQVTMMFWYRQQPGQSLTLIATANQGSEATYESGFVIDKFPISRPNLTFSTLTVSNMSPEDSSIYLCSARQASGNTIYFGEGSWLTVV.

The chain combines TRBV4-1 with TRBJ1-6; D gene unclear. The V gene lost 5 bases and the J gene lost 6 bases, with 14 bases spanning the gap. The CDR3 is made up of 15 amino acids. Germline CDR1 MGHRA, CDR2 YSYEKL. CDR3 sequence: CASSFRRQTNSPLHF. Here the CDR3 DNA reads TGCGCCAGCAGCTTCCGTAGACAAACTAATTCACCCCTCCACTTT.

The chain recombines TRBV18 with TRBJ1-5; 9 nucleotides align to TRBD1. The junction had 4 bases not matched to a gene; V was cut back by 3 bases and J by 7 bases. This CDR3 has 14 residues. Germline-derived CDR1 and CDR2 are KGHSH and LQKENI. The CDR3 DNA follows: TGTGCCAGCTCACCGGACAGGGGAGGCCAGCCCCAGCATTTT. It codes for CASSPDRGGQPQHF.

This chain joins TRBV30 and TRBJ1-2, with D uncertain. The CDR3 has 12 amino acids. The germline CDR1 and CDR2 sequences are GTSNPN and SVGIG (reference sequence). V shed 0 bases and J shed 8 bases, with 10 bases lying between them. CDR3 nucleotides: TGTGCCTGGAGTGTACAGTCAGAAGGCTACACCTTC. As protein: CAWSVQSEGYTF.

The genes are TRBV14 and TRBJ2-1; D possibly corresponds to TRBD2 (5 bases). V was shortened by 2 bases and J by 0 bases, with 8 bases between the two germline ends. This CDR3 is built from 15 residues. Germline V gene data show CDR1 as SGHDN and CDR2 as FVKESK. The CDR3 sequence: CASSQRGSSYNEQFF. The CDR3 nucleotides read TGTGCCAGCAGCCAACGTGGGAGCTCCTACAATGAGCAGTTCTTC.

This chain connects TRBV10-3 to TRBJ1-3; 7 nucleotides line up with TRBD1. Per germline, CDR1 ENHRY and CDR2 SYGVKD. CDR3 length: 19 amino acids. J gave up 0 bases and V 0 bases, and 11 bases lay outside the gene matches. The CDR3 nucleotides are TGTGCCATCAGTGAGTCGTTCGCCGGGGCAGGGGGCTCTGGAAACACCATATATTTT. Translated: CAISESFAGAGGSGNTIYF.

The chain links TRBV6-6 to TRBJ1-1; D perhaps matches TRBD1 (5 bases). Germline CDR1 MNHNY, CDR2 SVGAGI (reference sequence). V was pared by 0 bases and J by 9 bases, with 8 bases between. The CDR3 totals 12 residues. The chain's CDR3 is CASSYSMGQAFF. CDR3 DNA sequence: TGTGCCAGCAGTTACTCGATGGGGCAAGCTTTCTTT.

The chain has TRBV18 and TRBJ2-5, with TRBD1 as a possible D gene (6 bases). The CDR3 covers 14 residues. Trimming removed 0 bases from V and 4 bases from J, with 9 bases in between. Germline CDR1 reads KGHSH; CDR2 reads LQKENI. The DNA of the CDR3 is TGTGCCAGCTCACCACCATCAGGGGCAGAGACCCAGTACTTC. Encoded protein: CASSPPSGAETQYF. The full variable domain, its missing parts supplied by reference TRBV18 and TRBJ2-5, is NAGVMQNPRHLVRRRGQEARLRCSPMKGHSHVYWYRQLPEEGLKFMVYLQKENIIDESGMPKERFSAEFPKEGPSILRIQQVVRGDSAAYFCASSPPSGAETQYFGPGTRLLVL.

In this sample, this clone turned up many times. The CDR3: CASSLGTGGNTIYF. The DNA of the CDR3 is TGTGCCAGCAGCTTAGGTACAGGTGGAAACACCATATATTTT. The chain carries TRBV7-8 and TRBJ1-3, with TRBD1 as a possible D gene (5 bases). The germline V gene has CDR1 SGHVS and CDR2 FQNEAQ. This CDR3 spans 14 amino acids. V lost 1 base to trimming and J lost 3 bases, with 7 bases between them. The full variable domain, rest sourced from reference TRBV7-8 and TRBJ1-3, is GAGVSQSPRYKVAKRGQDVALRCDPISGHVSLFWYQQALGQGPEFLTYFQNEAQLDKSGLPSDRFFAERPEGSVSTLKIQRTQQEDSAVYLCASSLGTGGNTIYFGEGSWLTVV.

This chain connects TRBV9 to TRBJ1-2, with 10 bases aligning to TRBD1. CDR3 length: 14 amino acids. The germline gives CDR1 SGDLS, CDR2 YYNGEE. Germline trimming cut 5 bases from V and 5 bases from J; bases unmatched to any gene: 6. CDR3 protein: CASSQGQGPYGYTF. The CDR3, as DNA: TGTGCCAGCAGTCAGGGACAGGGGCCTTATGGCTACACCTTC.

This clone was observed a single time. This sequence joins TRBV5-1 and TRBJ1-3; 7 bases are a match to TRBD1. Looked up from germline, CDR1 is SGHRS and CDR2 is YFSETQ. The junction had 4 bases not matched to a gene; V was cut back by 2 bases and J by 2 bases. The CDR3 has 15 residues. The CDR3 loop reads CASSFEGATGNTIYF. CDR3 DNA: TGCGCCAGCAGCTTCGAGGGGGCAACTGGAAACACCATATATTTT.

With regard to this clone: This specimen includes other DNA sequences encoding the same CDR3. This chain joins TRBV2 and TRBJ2-1, with 7 bases that match TRBD2. The CDR3 is made up of 15 amino acids. Germline V gives CDR1 SNHLY, CDR2 FYNNEI. Trimming cost V 6 bases and J 0 bases; bases outside gene matches: 5. The CDR3 reads CASSERGSSYNEQFF. The CDR3 DNA reads as TGTGCCAGCAGCGAGCGGGGAAGCTCCTACAATGAGCAGTTCTTC. The full variable domain, in which reference TRBV2 and TRBJ2-1 provide the parts outside the CDR3, is EPEVTQTPSHQVTQMGQEVILRCVPISNHLYFYWYRQILGQKVEFLVSFYNNEISEKSEIFDDQFSVERPDGSNFTLKIRSTKLEDSAMYFCASSERGSSYNEQFFGPGTRLTVL.

CDR3 in DNA: TGTGCCAGCAGTCACCGACAGGGGGACACCGGGGAGCTGTTTTTT. Translating gives CASSHRQGDTGELFF. This chain joins TRBV27 and TRBJ2-2; 9 positions agree with TRBD1. The CDR3 is made up of 15 amino acids. CDR1 is MNHEY and CDR2 is SMNVEV in the germline V gene (reference sequence). The trim removed 5 bases at V and 3 bases at J, leaving 4 bases unmatched.

The rearrangement uses TRBV30 and TRBJ2-7, with D maybe TRBD1 (5 bases). The CDR3 has 11 amino acids. Germline V gene lookup returns CDR1 GTSNPN and CDR2 SVGIG (reference sequence). The germline V and J ends were trimmed by 3 bases and 5 bases, with 8 bases remaining between them. The CDR3 protein is CAWSRVNEQYF. CDR3 DNA sequence: TGTGCCTGGAGCAGGGTCAACGAGCAGTACTTC.

This chain connects TRBV13 to TRBJ2-3, with 8 bases that match TRBD2. Germline V CDR1 and CDR2: PRHDT, FYEKMQ (reference sequence). Germline trimming cut 4 bases from V and 6 bases from J; bases unmatched to any gene: 15. The CDR3 has 17 residues. CDR3 coding DNA: TGTGCCAGCAGCTCCGCCCAACTAGCGGCCCCAACCGATACGCAGTATTTT. It translates to CASSSAQLAAPTDTQYF. The full variable domain, completed using reference TRBV13 and TRBJ2-3, is AAGVIQSPRHLIKEKRETATLKCYPIPRHDTVYWYQQGPGQDPQFLISFYEKMQSDKGSIPDRFSAQQFSDYHSELNMSSLELGDSALYFCASSSAQLAAPTDTQYFGPGTRLTVL.

The V call is TRBV7-2, the J call TRBJ2-5; 16 bases match TRBD2. The CDR3 length is 16 residues. Germline CDR1 is SGHTA and CDR2 is FQGNSA. After removal of 4 bases from V and 6 bases from J, the junction contained 5 bases not matched to a gene. The DNA for the CDR3 is TGTGCCAGCAGCTGGGGACTAGCGGGGGGGCAAAAGACCCAGTACTTC. It encodes CASSWGLAGGQKTQYF.

The rearrangement joins TRBV13 to TRBJ2-5, with 10 positions matching TRBD2. This CDR3 region has 13 residues. With V trimmed by 5 bases and J by 5 bases, 2 bases remained unmatched. Germline V lookup: CDR1 PRHDT, CDR2 FYEKMQ (reference sequence). CDR3: CASSRGLAETQYF. CDR3 sequence (DNA): TGTGCCAGCAGCAGGGGACTAGCGGAGACCCAGTACTTC.

The V gene is TRBV19, the J gene TRBJ1-5; 7 bases are shared with TRBD1. This CDR3 region has 16 residues. The trim removed 3 bases at V and 6 bases at J, leaving 11 bases unmatched. From germline, CDR1 is LNHDA and CDR2 SQIVND (reference sequence). The CDR3, as DNA: TGTGCCAGTAGTATCAGGGGGGAAGGGATTGGTCAGCCCCAGCATTTT. It translates to CASSIRGEGIGQPQHF.

This chain joins TRBV20-1 and TRBJ1-5, with a weak D call TRBD1 (5 bases). Germline V gene data show CDR1 as DFQATT and CDR2 as SNEGSKA (reference sequence). V shed 3 bases and J shed 1 base, with 7 bases lying between them. This CDR3 is built from 13 residues. The CDR3 loop reads CSASRGSNQPQHF. The CDR3 nucleotides read TGCAGTGCTAGTAGGGGAAGCAATCAGCCCCAGCATTTT.

The J gene is TRBJ1-2, the V gene TRBV10-1; 10 bases line up with TRBD1. Germline assignment: CDR1 WNHNN and CDR2 SYGVQD (reference sequence). V shed 5 bases, J shed 14 bases, and the junction held 5 bases outside the gene matches. The CDR3 has 11 residues. The DNA for the CDR3 is TGCGCCAGCAGTACCGGGACAGGGGAAACCTTC. Translation: CASSTGTGETF.

This rearrangement joins TRBV6-6 to TRBJ2-7; 10 bases align to TRBD1. The junction had 4 bases not matched to a gene; V was cut back by 5 bases and J by 3 bases. This CDR3 is built from 14 residues. The germline CDR1 and CDR2 sequences are MNHNY and SVGAGI (reference sequence). As DNA, the CDR3 is TGTGCCAGCAGTCCTGGACAGGGGGTCTACGAGCAGTACTTC. Translated, it gives CASSPGQGVYEQYF.

This chain joins TRBV12-3 or TRBV12-4 and TRBJ1-1; TRBD1 agrees at 7 bases. With 7 bases clipped from V and 4 bases from J, the junction kept 6 bases outside the gene matches. This CDR3 comprises 13 residues. This chain's CDR3 is CASTQTGTTEAFF. The CDR3 bases are TGTGCCAGCACCCAGACAGGGACCACTGAAGCTTTCTTT.

V usage is TRBV30 and J usage is TRBJ2-3; TRBD1 matches 7 bases. V shed 0 bases and J 0 bases; nucleotides not matched to a gene: 3. Per the germline V gene, CDR1 is GTSNPN and CDR2 is SVGIG (reference sequence). The CDR3 extends over 15 amino acids. The CDR3 region has the DNA TGTGCCTGGAGTGTAGACAGGGCTAGCACAGATACGCAGTATTTT. This gives the protein CAWSVDRASTDTQYF.

In this sample, this clone turned up once. The V gene is TRBV11-2, the J gene TRBJ2-1, with 9 bases identical to TRBD2. With V trimmed by 3 bases and J by 4 bases, 13 bases remained unmatched. Germline loops: CDR1 SGHAT, CDR2 FQNNGV. There are 18 residues in the CDR3. DNA for the CDR3: TGTGCCAGCAGCTTTTGGCGGGGGGGCGACCCACGATACAATGAGCAGTTCTTC. Translating gives CASSFWRGGDPRYNEQFF. Using reference TRBV11-2 and TRBJ2-1 for the parts outside the CDR3, the full variable domain is EAGVAQSPRYKIIEKRQSVAFWCNPISGHATLYWYQQILGQGPKLLIQFQNNGVVDDSQLPKDRFSAERLKGVDSTLKIQPAKLEDSAVYLCASSFWRGGDPRYNEQFFGPGTRLTVL.